A selection of T cell receptor beta chains follows, all from one sample in a study of control samples from healthy donors and cancer patients. Assay used: immunoSEQ multiplex PCR; TCRdb lists only in-frame clones, some missing. Of some 120,000 clones detected, around 87% appear once; the ten largest clones hold just under 3%. Sequencing used blood. The receptors derive from a man aged 55 to 70 in good health. CDR3s include the opening cysteine and the closing phenylalanine or tryptophan. The D gene is left open where the match is weak. The size entry is marked missing in some rows and otherwise reads once, few, many or a size class.

V	D	size	J	DNA	CDR3
TRBV20-1	-	-	TRBJ2-7	TGCAGTGCTAGTTCTGGGGGAACCTACGAGCAGTACTTC	CSASSGGTYEQYF
TRBV2	-	-	TRBJ2-3	TGTGCCAGCAGTGAAAGGACAGCTACAGATACGCAGTATTTT	CASSERTATDTQYF
TRBV18	-	-	TRBJ1-6	TGTGCCAGCTCACCCTCTAGCTCCTATAATTCACCCCTCCACTTT	CASSPSSSYNSPLHF
TRBV10-3	-	-	TRBJ1-2	TGTGCCATCAGGAGTTCAGGGAACAGCTATGGCTACACCTTC	CAIRSSGNSYGYTF
TRBV7-2	-	-	TRBJ2-7	TGTGCCAGCAGCTCAGTACTAGGCGAGCAGTACTTC	CASSSVLGEQYF
TRBV5-1	TRBD1	-	TRBJ1-4	TGCGCCAGCAGCCCCCCGACAGGGGCGGGGGGTGAAAAACTGTTTTTT	CASSPPTGAGGEKLFF
TRBV7-9	-	-	TRBJ1-6	TGTGCCAGCGAGAGAAGCTCCTATAATTCACCCCTCCACTTT	CASERSSYNSPLHF
TRBV18	-	-	TRBJ2-5	TGTGCCAGCTCACCAGGGGATGGGGAGACCCAGTACTTC	CASSPGDGETQYF
TRBV27	-	-	TRBJ1-5	TGTGCCAGCAGTTTAACGGGGGTTGGGGTACGGCAGCCCCAGCATTTT	CASSLTGVGVRQPQHF
TRBV11-2	TRBD1	-	TRBJ2-7	TGTGCCAGCAGCTTAGCGGGTTTGACAGGGGGAACCTCCGAGCAGTACTTC	CASSLAGLTGGTSEQYF
TRBV9	-	-	TRBJ1-1	TGTGCCAGCAGCGTAGCCCCGACAGCCATGAACACTGAAGCTTTCTTT	CASSVAPTAMNTEAFF
TRBV5-1	TRBD2	-	TRBJ2-1	TGCGCCAGCAGCCTCGGGACTAGTTTGAATGAGCAGTTCTTC	CASSLGTSLNEQFF
TRBV30	-	-	TRBJ2-1	TGTGCCTGGAGTGTTTTTGTCAGTCGACACGGCTATGAGCAGTTCTTC	CAWSVFVSRHGYEQFF
TRBV3-1/TRBV3-2	TRBD2	few	TRBJ2-1	TGTGCCAGCAGCCAACCGCGGAGGTGGGGGATAGCGGGGTCCCCCAGCTCCTACAATGAGCAGTTCTTC	CASSQPRRWGIAGSPSSYNEQFF
TRBV6-1	TRBD1	-	TRBJ1-2	TGTGCCAGCAGTGAAGTCGGGACAGGGTATGGCTACACCTTC	CASSEVGTGYGYTF
TRBV28	TRBD2	once	TRBJ2-7	TGTGCCAGCCTGGGGAGTACTAGCGGGAGCTACGAGCAGTACTTC	CASLGSTSGSYEQYF